The 14 T cell receptor beta chains listed next were all sequenced from one sample in a study of OX40 agonist ivuxolimab in advanced cancers. Measured with immunoSEQ multiplex PCR; TCRdb has only the in-frame clones, and not every one. The sample lists more than 20,000 clones, about four fifths occurring once. Sequenced material: CD4+ or CD8+ T cells sorted from blood, taken in a trial of the OX40 agonist ivuxolimab. These receptors all stem from an adult with an advanced solid tumor such as melanoma, head and neck, liver or kidney cancer.

This clone was counted between two and nine times. The chain has TRBV15 and TRBJ1-1; 8 bases fit TRBD1. The junction had 3 bases not matched to a gene; V was cut back by 6 bases and J by 3 bases. CDR1 and CDR2 from the germline V gene are LNHNV and YYDKDF (reference sequence). The CDR3 covers 13 residues. The CDR3 bases are TGTGCCACCAGACAGGGGGGCTACACTGAAGCTTTCTTT. The encoded protein is CATRQGGYTEAFF.

The rearrangement uses TRBV13 and TRBJ1-1; a weak D match, TRBD1 (5 bases). The CDR3 is made up of 17 amino acids. The V end was cut by 0 bases, the J end by 1 base, with 15 bases between. Germline CDR1 and CDR2: PRHDT and FYEKMQ (reference sequence). CDR3 residues: CASSLGGDEGSNTEAFF. Here the CDR3 DNA reads TGTGCCAGCAGCTTAGGCGGGGACGAGGGGTCGAACACTGAAGCTTTCTTT. Supplemented by reference TRBV13 and TRBJ1-1, the full variable domain reads AAGVIQSPRHLIKEKRETATLKCYPIPRHDTVYWYQQGPGQDPQFLISFYEKMQSDKGSIPDRFSAQQFSDYHSELNMSSLELGDSALYFCASSLGGDEGSNTEAFFGQGTRLTVV.

V usage is TRBV7-6 and J usage is TRBJ2-5, with 7 bases that match TRBD1. Losses at the gene ends were 7 bases for V and 5 bases for J; bases not matched to a gene: 13. The CDR3 is made up of 15 amino acids. Germline V gene data show CDR1 as SGHVS and CDR2 as FNYEAQ. The CDR3 spells CASTNSRGPEETQYF. For the CDR3, the DNA is TGTGCCAGCACCAATTCGAGGGGGCCAGAGGAGACCCAGTACTTC.

CDR3 amino acids: CASSYSPSWGDGYTF. The CDR3 DNA sequence: TGTGCCAGCAGTTACTCCCCTTCCTGGGGGGATGGCTACACCTTC. The chain couples TRBV6-5 to TRBJ1-2; possibly TRBD1 for D (5 bases). V lost 0 bases, J lost 6 bases, and 14 bases lay in between. From germline, CDR1 is MNHEY and CDR2 SVGAGI. The CDR3 extends over 15 amino acids.

This CDR3 is CASSDGLNQPQHF. The CDR3 nucleotides are TGTGCCAGCAGTGACGGGCTTAATCAGCCCCAGCATTTT. The rearrangement links TRBV25-1 to TRBJ1-5; D ambiguous. This CDR3 has 13 residues. Germline assignment: CDR1 MGHDK and CDR2 SYGVNS. Trimming took 3 bases from V and 4 from J, leaving 7 bases between them.

The CDR3 region is CASSIEGVSFRSPLHF. The CDR3 nucleotides read TGTGCCAGTAGTATAGAGGGTGTCTCGTTTCGGTCACCCCTCCACTTT. The rearrangement uses TRBV19 and TRBJ1-6; D uncertain. With 0 bases removed from V and 10 bases from J, the gap between germline ends came to 16 bases. This CDR3 spans 16 amino acids. CDR1 is LNHDA and CDR2 is SQIVND in the germline V gene (reference sequence).

The rearrangement uses TRBV11-3 and TRBJ2-7, with D perhaps TRBD1 (6 bases). The germline V and J ends were trimmed by 5 bases and 9 bases, with 17 bases remaining between them. Germline values: CDR1 SGHNT, CDR2 YENEEA. The CDR3 consists of 13 residues. CDR3 DNA sequence: TGTGCCAGCAGCACACGACAGGAGCGGAGGCAGTACTTC. Translating gives CASSTRQERRQYF.

The chain uses TRBV9 and TRBJ1-1; D is ambiguous. From germline, CDR1 is SGDLS and CDR2 YYNGEE. Trimming cost V 0 bases and J 4 bases, with 19 bases left between them. CDR3 length equals 17 residues. For the CDR3, the DNA is TGTGCCAGCAGCGTAGATGGTGGATATGGGTTGGCCACTGAAGCTTTCTTT. This translates into CASSVDGGYGLATEAFF.

The chain employs TRBV19 and TRBJ1-1; D ambiguous. Germline CDR1 and CDR2: LNHDA and SQIVND (reference sequence). Trimming took off 3 bases at V and 0 bases at J, with 5 bases between the two ends. CDR3 length: 13 residues. The CDR3 coding sequence is TGTGCCAGTAGTATTTCCGTGAACACTGAAGCTTTCTTT. Its translation is CASSISVNTEAFF.

The chain couples TRBV29-1 to TRBJ2-1; 8 nucleotides line up with TRBD2. Germline trimming cut 1 base from V and 3 bases from J; bases unmatched to any gene: 5. CDR3 size: 15 residues. Germline V gene lookup returns CDR1 SQVTM and CDR2 ANQGSEA. The CDR3 DNA reads TGCAGCGTTGAAGGGGCGCGGGAGGTCTACAATGAGCAGTTCTTC. This gives the protein CSVEGAREVYNEQFF.

V gene TRBV7-8 combines with J gene TRBJ1-6, with D perhaps matching TRBD1 (5 bases). Between the trimmed V and J ends, which lost 2 bases and 7 bases, there was a span of 18 bases. Germline CDR1 and CDR2: SGHVS and FQNEAQ. This CDR3 has 17 amino acids. The CDR3 nucleotides read TGTGCCAGCAGCTTATTAGGGAGGGGACGGGAAAATTCACCCCTCCACTTT. This encodes CASSLLGRGRENSPLHF.

This rearrangement joins TRBV2 to TRBJ2-3; a weak D match, TRBD1 (6 bases). The V gene lost 2 bases and the J gene lost 3 bases, with 15 bases spanning the gap. CDR3 length: 16 amino acids. CDR1 SNHLY and CDR2 FYNNEI come from the germline V gene. CDR3 region: CASSERETGFTDTQYF. As DNA, the CDR3 is TGTGCCAGCAGTGAAAGAGAGACAGGTTTTACAGATACGCAGTATTTT.

The chain is built from TRBV4-1 and TRBJ2-7, with TRBD2 matching 9 bases. V was pared by 0 bases and J by 0 bases, with 0 bases of the junction left unmatched. Germline-derived CDR1 and CDR2 are MGHRA and YSYEKL. There are 15 residues in the CDR3. The CDR3 nucleotides read TGCGCCAGCAGCCAAGAGACTAGCGGCTCCTACGAGCAGTACTTC. Translating it yields CASSQETSGSYEQYF.

This chain connects TRBV14 to TRBJ2-7; TRBD1 is a possible D gene (5 bases). With 2 bases removed from V and 4 bases from J, the gap between germline ends came to 12 bases. CDR1 and CDR2 (germline): SGHDN, FVKESK. This CDR3 is 14 amino acids long. Here the CDR3 DNA reads TGTGCCAGCAGCCAACAGGGTCTTCTTTACGAGCAGTACTTC. Its translation: CASSQQGLLYEQYF.